One and the same sample provided the 21 T cell receptor beta chains below, sequenced in a study of cytomegalovirus exposure and HLA in healthy donors. The PCR employed 60 Vbeta primers together with 13 Jbeta primers. Assay: immunoSEQ multiplex PCR; the TCRdb copy retains only in-frame clones and omits some. The sample holds around 150,000 clones; about 75% are singletons and the top ten take just under 1%. The sample comprised PBMCs. Receptors were obtained from a woman between 45 and 65 years old in good health and CMV-seropositive.

The DNA of the CDR3 is TGTGCCAGCAGGACTAGCGGAGCCGGGGAGCTGTTTTTT. Its translation: CASRTSGAGELFF. The rearrangement links TRBV2 to TRBJ2-2; 9 bases map to TRBD2. J gave up 6 bases and V 6 bases, and 2 bases lay outside the gene matches. Per germline, CDR1 SNHLY and CDR2 FYNNEI. This CDR3 is built from 13 residues.

A note on this clone: The same CDR3 can be traced to other DNA sequences in this sample. V is TRBV29-1 and J is TRBJ2-1; TRBD2 matches at 12 bases. The J segment lost 4 bases and the V segment lost 7 bases, leaving 2 bases of the junction unmatched. The CDR3 extends over 13 amino acids. From germline, CDR1 is SQVTM and CDR2 ANQGSEA. DNA of the CDR3: TGCAGCGCTGGGACTAGCGGGTACAATGAGCAGTTCTTC. Protein: CSAGTSGYNEQFF.

The rearrangement joins TRBV4-1 to TRBJ1-6; 10 nucleotides agree with TRBD1. The CDR3 is 17 residues long. Germline lookup yields CDR1 MGHRA and CDR2 YSYEKL. Unmatched junction bases numbered 14, after V lost 4 bases and J lost 11 bases. This CDR3 is CASSPTIGGQGTTPLHF. The CDR3 coding sequence is TGCGCCAGCAGCCCCACCATAGGGGGACAGGGGACGACACCCCTCCACTTT.

With respect to this clone: The junction differs from germline at one of its ends, possibly a read error. This rearrangement joins TRBV7-7 to TRBJ1-4; 11 bases align to TRBD1. Germline V lookup: CDR1 SSHAT, CDR2 FNYEAQ (reference sequence). The CDR3 covers 14 residues. This CDR3 reads CASSTGTGGEKLFF. In DNA form, the CDR3 reads TGTGCTAGCAGCACCGGGACAGGGGGTGAAAAACTGTTTTTT.

The V gene is TRBV2, the J gene TRBJ2-7; possible D gene TRBD1, 5 bases. CDR3 length equals 15 residues. Germline CDR1 is SNHLY and CDR2 is FYNNEI. The germline V and J ends were trimmed by 6 bases and 5 bases, with 20 bases remaining between them. CDR3 nucleotides: TGTGCCAGCAGAAATCAGGACAAGATAAGCAACGAGCAGTACTTC. It is translated as CASRNQDKISNEQYF.

CDR3 coding DNA: TGCGCCAGCAGCGTCACAGGGGGCGCTCCCTACGAGCAGTACTTC. It specifies CASSVTGGAPYEQYF. The J gene is TRBJ2-7, the V gene TRBV5-1, with TRBD1 matching over 9 bases. Germline values: CDR1 SGHRS, CDR2 YFSETQ. The ends lost 4 bases at V and 2 bases at J; junction bases unmatched: 7. The CDR3 is 15 amino acids. The full variable domain, in which reference TRBV5-1 and TRBJ2-7 provide the parts outside the CDR3, is KAGVTQTPRYLIKTRGQQVTLSCSPISGHRSVSWYQQTPGQGLQFLFEYFSETQRNKGNFPGRFSGRQFSNSRSEMNVSTLELGDSALYLCASSVTGGAPYEQYFGPGTRLTVT.

J is TRBJ2-7 and V is TRBV20-1; TRBD1 matches at 7 bases. The germline CDR1 and CDR2 sequences are DFQATT and SNEGSKA (reference sequence). V was clipped by 5 bases and J by 6 bases; unmatched bases: 4. The CDR3 runs to 11 residues. The CDR3 nucleotides are TGCAGTGCTGAAGACAGGGTCGAGCAGTACTTC. It is translated as CSAEDRVEQYF.

The genes are TRBV27 and TRBJ2-3, with 12 positions matching TRBD2. The length of the CDR3 is 18 residues. V gave up 0 bases and J gave up 0 bases; unmatched junction bases: 4. CDR1 MNHEY and CDR2 SMNVEV come from the germline V gene (reference sequence). The CDR3 protein is CASSLSRTSGVSTDTQYF. Here the CDR3 DNA reads TGTGCCAGCAGTTTATCCCGGACTAGCGGGGTAAGCACAGATACGCAGTATTTT.

As to this clone: A read error may account for a junction end that differs from germline. This chain links TRBV7-2 with TRBJ1-1; perhaps TRBD1 as D (6 bases). This CDR3 has 13 residues. CDR1 SGHTA and CDR2 FQGNSA come from the germline V gene. CDR3 in amino acids: CASSLGGGTEASF. The CDR3 DNA reads as TGTGCCAGCAGCTTAGGGGGGGGCACTGAAGCTTCCTTT.

In this sample, this clone turned up a few times. This sequence joins TRBV11-2 and TRBJ1-2; D might be TRBD1 (6 bases). V was shortened by 1 base and J by 2 bases, with 11 bases between the two germline ends. This CDR3 contains 15 residues. Germline V lookup: CDR1 SGHAT, CDR2 FQNNGV. In DNA, the CDR3 is TGTGCCAGCAGCTTAGGGACAGTAGTAAACTATGGCTACACCTTC. Amino acid sequence: CASSLGTVVNYGYTF. The full variable domain, in which reference TRBV11-2 and TRBJ1-2 provide the parts outside the CDR3, is EAGVAQSPRYKIIEKRQSVAFWCNPISGHATLYWYQQILGQGPKLLIQFQNNGVVDDSQLPKDRFSAERLKGVDSTLKIQPAKLEDSAVYLCASSLGTVVNYGYTFGSGTRLTVV.

The chain couples TRBV29-1 to TRBJ2-1; D unresolved. The CDR3 has 11 amino acids. Germline V gives CDR1 SQVTM, CDR2 ANQGSEA. V was cut by 6 bases and J by 8 bases, with 11 bases left in between. CDR3 coding DNA: TGCAGCGTGCGGAGCCGCGATGAGCAGTTCTTC. This translates into CSVRSRDEQFF.

The J gene is TRBJ1-6, the V gene TRBV25-1; perhaps TRBD1 as D (5 bases). Germline V gives CDR1 MGHDK, CDR2 SYGVNS. The length of the CDR3 is 16 residues. V dropped 3 bases and J dropped 11 bases, with 20 bases sitting between them. CDR3 protein: CASSELTAGKFTPLHF. In nucleotides, the CDR3 is TGTGCCAGCAGTGAGTTAACGGCAGGGAAATTTACACCCCTCCACTTT. Full variable domain (rest looked up from reference TRBV25-1 and TRBJ1-6): EADIYQTPRYLVIGTGKKITLECSQTMGHDKMYWYQQDPGMELHLIHYSYGVNSTEKGDLSSESTVSRIRTEHFPLTLESARPSHTSQYLCASSELTAGKFTPLHFGNGTRLTVT.

The V and J genes are TRBV6-1 and TRBJ2-7, with 8 bases that match TRBD1. Germline V gene lookup returns CDR1 MNHNS and CDR2 SASEGT. Losses at the gene ends were 4 bases for V and 7 bases for J; bases not matched to a gene: 18. CDR3 length equals 17 residues. The CDR3: CASSVTGTGHQSREQYF. The CDR3 DNA is TGTGCCAGCAGTGTTACCGGGACAGGACATCAATCGAGGGAGCAGTACTTC.

In regard to this clone: The junction differs from germline at one of its ends, possibly a read error. Other DNA variants within this sample encode the same CDR3. CDR3 sequence (DNA): TGTGCTAGCAGCTTAGATACCTACAATGAGCAGTTCTTC. This encodes CASSLDTYNEQFF. V and J are TRBV7-7 and TRBJ2-1; no definite D call. There are 13 residues in the CDR3. The germline V gene has CDR1 SSHAT and CDR2 FNYEAQ (reference sequence).

The rearrangement joins TRBV6-5 to TRBJ1-1; D is possibly TRBD1 (6 bases). V was trimmed by 9 bases and J by 8 bases, leaving 19 bases between them. The germline CDR1 and CDR2 sequences are MNHEY and SVGAGI. The CDR3 sequence is 13 residues long. The CDR3, as DNA: TGTGCCAGAGGGGGAGCGCCAAACCGAGAAGCTTTCTTT. Residues: CARGGAPNREAFF.

This clone appeared once. The chain's CDR3 is CASSFHPQGAYEQYF. Written as DNA, the CDR3 is TGTGCCAGCAGCTTCCACCCCCAGGGTGCCTACGAGCAGTACTTC. This sequence joins TRBV5-4 and TRBJ2-7; TRBD1 is a possible D gene (5 bases). The CDR3 sequence is 15 residues long. CDR1 SGHNT and CDR2 YYREEE come from the germline V gene (reference sequence). Trimming removed 2 bases from V and 2 bases from J, with 14 bases in between.

The gene calls are TRBV6-5 and TRBJ2-1; TRBD2 aligns across 12 bases. Looked up from germline, CDR1 is MNHEY and CDR2 is SVGAGI. After removal of 5 bases from V and 7 bases from J, the junction contained 6 bases not matched to a gene. The CDR3 totals 15 residues. CDR3 DNA sequence: TGTGCCAGCAGTCTGGGACTAGCGGGTGGTAATGAGCAGTTCTTC. Its translation is CASSLGLAGGNEQFF.

This clone was picked up one time. This chain links TRBV19 with TRBJ2-2, with D perhaps matching TRBD1 (6 bases). The germline V and J ends were trimmed by 4 bases and 11 bases, with 14 bases remaining between them. Per the germline V gene, CDR1 is LNHDA and CDR2 is SQIVND (reference sequence). The CDR3 length is 13 residues. The CDR3 DNA sequence: TGTGCCAGTAGTACGGACAGAGCTTACGAGCTGTTTTTT. This codes for CASSTDRAYELFF.

The table lists this clone with a few counts. The chain combines TRBV5-1 with TRBJ2-3; tentatively, D is TRBD1 (5 bases). Germline CDR1 and CDR2: SGHRS and YFSETQ. The CDR3 has 14 amino acids. Trimming stripped 3 bases from V and 11 bases from J, with 19 bases between. The CDR3 bases are TGCGCCAGCAGCTGGACCGACAGTCAATTTCAGCAGTATTTT. Translated, it gives CASSWTDSQFQQYF.

This chain joins TRBV7-2 and TRBJ1-1; D uncertain. This CDR3 is built from 11 residues. V lost 5 bases to trimming and J lost 3 bases, with 4 bases between them. Germline-derived CDR1 and CDR2 are SGHTA and FQGNSA. The CDR3 DNA sequence: TGTGCCAGCAGCCCTGACACTGAAGCTTTCTTT. Translation gives CASSPDTEAFF.

The V and J genes are TRBV18 and TRBJ2-1; D gene ambiguous. CDR3 size: 11 residues. V was clipped by 3 bases and J by 10 bases, with 7 bases between them. CDR1 KGHSH and CDR2 LQKENI come from the germline V gene. The CDR3 sequence is CASSPGEEQFF. The DNA of the CDR3 is TGTGCCAGCTCACCCGGTGAAGAGCAGTTCTTC.